These 20 T cell receptor beta chains were sequenced from one sample in a study of shared clonotypes between healthy human individuals. Sequencing used immunoSEQ multiplex PCR; TCRdb keeps in-frame clones, though not all of them. Found here are some 1.1 million clones, 70% to 80% of them singletons; the top ten hold 0.85% to 1%. Specimen: memory CD4+ T cells from PBMCs. Subset denoted: CD45RA-negative fraction. The receptor source for this set is a man aged 18 to 29 in good health. Some clones in this sample may be carry-over from other donors' samples.

This clone occurred a few times. The chain recombines TRBV9 with TRBJ2-7, with TRBD2 matching 14 bases. The CDR3 runs 17 residues. With V trimmed by 3 bases and J by 6 bases, 11 bases remained unmatched. Germline V CDR1 and CDR2: SGDLS, YYNGEE. The DNA for the CDR3 is TGTGCCAGCAGCGCCTCCTCCGGGACTAGCGGGAGAGTCGAGCAGTACTTC. This codes for CASSASSGTSGRVEQYF.

Note on this clone: The same CDR3 also results from other DNA sequences found in this sample. This chain joins TRBV15 and TRBJ2-3; D not resolved. V shed 0 bases and J shed 0 bases, with 4 bases lying between them. The CDR3 runs to 14 residues. Looked up from germline, CDR1 is LNHNV and CDR2 is YYDKDF (reference sequence). CDR3 nucleotides: TGTGCCACCAGCAGAGACCATAGCACAGATACGCAGTATTTT. Residues: CATSRDHSTDTQYF.

The V gene is TRBV9, the J gene TRBJ2-1; D uncertain. The CDR3 totals 15 residues. V lost 0 bases and J 6 bases, leaving 13 bases between the germline ends. Germline V lookup: CDR1 SGDLS, CDR2 YYNGEE. This CDR3 is CASSVEVRGLNEQFF. In nucleotides, the CDR3 is TGTGCCAGCAGCGTAGAGGTGAGAGGTCTCAATGAGCAGTTCTTC.

This clone appeared a few times. This chain joins TRBV7-9 and TRBJ2-2; tentatively, D is TRBD1 (5 bases). The CDR3 loop spans 14 amino acids. CDR1 and CDR2 from the germline V gene are SEHNR and FQNEAQ (reference sequence). V lost 5 bases and J 3 bases, leaving 10 bases between the germline ends. CDR3 residues: CASSPTTDTGELFF. CDR3 in DNA: TGTGCCAGCAGCCCGACGACAGACACCGGGGAGCTGTTTTTT.

This clone appeared a single time. The chain combines TRBV6-1 with TRBJ1-5; D is unclear. With 6 bases removed from V and 6 bases from J, the gap between germline ends came to 18 bases. The CDR3 loop spans 15 amino acids. CDR1 and CDR2 from the germline V gene are MNHNS and SASEGT. The CDR3 is CASREGSGYSQPQHF. In nucleotides, the CDR3 is TGTGCCAGCAGAGAGGGTTCGGGGTATAGTCAGCCCCAGCATTTT.

On this clone: The identical CDR3 is also encoded by other nucleotide sequences in the sample. The chain uses TRBV28 and TRBJ2-5; tentative D call: TRBD2 (5 bases). Germline V lookup: CDR1 MDHEN, CDR2 SYDVKM. V dropped 1 base and J dropped 5 bases, with 11 bases sitting between them. CDR3 length equals 14 residues. The CDR3 reads CASSLSRVRETQYF. In DNA, the CDR3 is TGTGCCAGCAGTTTATCGCGGGTTAGGGAGACCCAGTACTTC.

This clone is a singleton in its sample. The chain employs TRBV25-1 and TRBJ2-2, with unresolved D. The germline CDR1 and CDR2 sequences are MGHDK and SYGVNS. V shed 4 bases and J shed 1 base, with 7 bases lying between them. This CDR3 spans 14 amino acids. CDR3 sequence (DNA): TGTGCCAGCAGTGGGTACGGGAACACCGGGGAGCTGTTTTTT. This codes for CASSGYGNTGELFF.

The chain combines TRBV5-5 with TRBJ2-3; D is unclear. Germline assignment: CDR1 SGHKS and CDR2 YYEKEE (reference sequence). Trimming removed 1 base from V and 2 bases from J, with 8 bases in between. This CDR3 spans 14 amino acids. CDR3 DNA sequence: TGTGCCAGCAGCTTGAATCCGACCACAGATACGCAGTATTTT. This codes for CASSLNPTTDTQYF.

The chain carries TRBV5-4 and TRBJ2-1; 9 bases match TRBD2. Germline V CDR1 and CDR2: SGHNT, YYREEE (reference sequence). The CDR3 length is 15 residues. The V segment lost 1 base and the J segment 5 bases; nucleotides outside the gene matches: 4. Written as DNA, the CDR3 is TGTGCCAGCAGCTTGAGGCGGGAGGGAAACAATGAGCAGTTCTTC. It specifies CASSLRREGNNEQFF.

The V gene is TRBV15, the J gene TRBJ1-3, with no clear D. The CDR3 spans 14 residues. V was shortened by 5 bases and J by 0 bases, with 8 bases between the two germline ends. Germline CDR1 LNHNV, CDR2 YYDKDF (reference sequence). The CDR3 is CATSPGSSGNTIYF. The CDR3 DNA reads TGTGCCACCAGCCCGGGCTCCTCTGGAAACACCATATATTTT.

CDR3 protein: CASSKHGTAGQKGSEAFF. The CDR3 DNA is TGTGCCAGCAGCAAACACGGGACCGCGGGGCAGAAGGGGTCTGAAGCTTTCTTT. V usage is TRBV21-1 and J usage is TRBJ1-1. TRBV21-1 is deemed a pseudogene. This CDR3 region has 18 residues.

This chain joins TRBV9 and TRBJ2-6; TRBD2 matches at 12 bases. Per the germline V gene, CDR1 is SGDLS and CDR2 is YYNGEE. Germline trimming cut 4 bases from V and 4 bases from J; bases unmatched to any gene: 12. The CDR3 length is 19 residues. The CDR3 nucleotides read TGTGCCAGCAGCCAGGTCCTACTAGCGGGAGGTTTGGGGGCCAACGTCCTGACTTTC. Translated, it gives CASSQVLLAGGLGANVLTF.

The chain has TRBV30 and TRBJ1-5; D may be TRBD1 (6 bases). The germline V and J ends were trimmed by 5 bases and 5 bases, with 16 bases remaining between them. The germline V gene has CDR1 GTSNPN and CDR2 SVGIG (reference sequence). The CDR3 sequence is 14 residues long. The CDR3 sequence: CAWARTAGDQPQHF. CDR3 nucleotide sequence: TGTGCCTGGGCAAGGACAGCGGGTGATCAGCCCCAGCATTTT.

The chain couples TRBV5-1 to TRBJ1-2; D gene unclear. The CDR3 has 14 amino acids. With 0 bases removed from V and 5 bases from J, the gap between germline ends came to 11 bases. Germline CDR1 is SGHRS and CDR2 is YFSETQ. The CDR3 spells CASSLERPEYGYTF. For the CDR3, the DNA is TGCGCCAGCAGCTTGGAAAGGCCGGAATATGGCTACACCTTC.

The CDR3 region is CASSLLPSSGGQETQYF. CDR3 sequence (DNA): TGTGCCAGCAGCCTCCTCCCGTCTAGCGGGGGTCAAGAGACCCAGTACTTC. This chain links TRBV7-3 with TRBJ2-5; the match to TRBD2 covers 10 bases. Germline V gene data show CDR1 as SGHTA and CDR2 as FQGTGA. With V trimmed by 5 bases and J by 2 bases, 11 bases remained unmatched. This CDR3 contains 17 residues.

V and J are TRBV5-1 and TRBJ2-7, with 9 positions matching TRBD2. Germline V lookup: CDR1 SGHRS, CDR2 YFSETQ. The V gene end was trimmed by 8 bases and the J gene end by 3 bases; junction bases not matched to a gene: 6. The CDR3 has 13 amino acids. The CDR3 sequence is CASGLANGYEQYF. The CDR3 DNA reads TGCGCCAGTGGACTAGCGAACGGCTACGAGCAGTACTTC.

The rearrangement uses TRBV28 and TRBJ2-5; D is possibly TRBD2 (6 bases). The CDR3 is 14 amino acids. Deletions cut 7 bases from V and 7 bases from J, with 19 bases between. From germline, CDR1 is MDHEN and CDR2 SYDVKM. CDR3 protein: CASTPWRAYGTQYF. CDR3 sequence (DNA): TGTGCCAGCACCCCTTGGAGGGCTTACGGGACCCAGTACTTC.

Remarks on this clone: Other DNA variants within this sample encode the same CDR3. The rearrangement links TRBV6-1 to TRBJ2-6; the D gene is possibly TRBD2 (6 bases). V lost 1 base and J lost 0, with 10 bases in between. Looked up from germline, CDR1 is MNHNS and CDR2 is SASEGT. The CDR3 has 17 amino acids. The CDR3 sequence: CASSEDGRISGANVLTF. CDR3 in DNA: TGTGCCAGCAGTGAAGATGGGAGGATCTCTGGGGCCAACGTCCTGACTTTC.

In its sample, this clone was seen once. This chain links TRBV5-1 with TRBJ1-2; D is uncertain. CDR1 SGHRS and CDR2 YFSETQ come from the germline V gene. Deletions cut 7 bases from V and 3 bases from J, with 19 bases between. This CDR3 contains 15 residues. Here the CDR3 reads CASPTIPPEDYGYTF. As DNA, the CDR3 is TGCGCCAGCCCAACGATCCCCCCTGAGGACTATGGCTACACCTTC.

This clone was picked up a small number of times. V usage is TRBV6-6 and J usage is TRBJ1-5, with 7 bases lining up with TRBD1. Germline trimming cut 6 bases from V and 3 bases from J; bases unmatched to any gene: 5. Germline CDR1 and CDR2: MNHNY and SVGAGI (reference sequence). CDR3 length equals 14 residues. The CDR3 reads CASSLTGINQPQHF. As DNA, the CDR3 is TGTGCCAGCAGCTTGACAGGGATCAATCAGCCCCAGCATTTT.